The 11 T cell receptor beta chains listed next were all sequenced from one sample in a study of T cell responses to AZD1222 COVID-19 vaccine (dated by TCRdb to the early 2020s). Per the publication, the time point label means: baseline before first vaccination. Receptor amplification or capture employed the immunoSEQ multiplex PCR assay. Here the immuneACCESS table is served through TCRdb, limited to in-frame sequences with V and J called. Missing clones are a known gap in these copies; in checked studies unresolved V genes cover under half, and the rest lacks a known reason. Within this sample are roughly 85,000 clones, with around 85% of them counted one time only. 6% to 9% of the sample is taken by the ten largest. The specimen comprised peripheral blood, sampled on day 0 of AZD1222 vaccination. These receptors were obtained from an adult in good health.

This clone is a singleton in its sample. The rearrangement links TRBV28 to TRBJ2-7; TRBD2 matches at 9 bases. After removal of 5 bases from V and 2 bases from J, the junction contained 10 bases not matched to a gene. This CDR3 is built from 16 residues. Germline V gene lookup returns CDR1 MDHEN and CDR2 SYDVKM. Here the CDR3 reads CASSPPGGGGTYEQYF. CDR3 DNA sequence: TGTGCCAGCAGTCCCCCGGGCGGGGGGGGAACCTACGAGCAGTACTTC. The full variable domain, completed using reference TRBV28 and TRBJ2-7, is DVKVTQSSRYLVKRTGEKVFLECVQDMDHENMFWYRQDPGLGLRLIYFSYDVKMKEKGDIPEGYSVSREKKERFSLILESASTNQTSMYLCASSPPGGGGTYEQYFGPGTRLTVT.

The chain recombines TRBV25-1 with TRBJ2-7; TRBD2 is a possible D gene (6 bases). The CDR3 runs to 13 residues. Between the trimmed V and J ends, which lost 6 bases and 2 bases, there was a span of 11 bases. CDR1 MGHDK and CDR2 SYGVNS come from the germline V gene. Written as DNA, the CDR3 is TGTGCCAGCAGCCCGGGGGTGCCCTACGAGCAGTACTTC. Translating gives CASSPGVPYEQYF.

This chain connects TRBV30 to TRBJ1-2; possibly TRBD1 for D (5 bases). Trimming removed 0 bases at V and 5 bases at J, with 10 bases between. The length of the CDR3 is 13 residues. CDR1 is GTSNPN, CDR2 SVGIG, per germline (reference sequence). CDR3 sequence reads: CAWSVGAAYGYTF. As DNA, the CDR3 is TGTGCCTGGAGTGTAGGGGCAGCTTATGGCTACACCTTC.

The chain employs TRBV19 and TRBJ1-2; TRBD1 matches 7 bases. V shed 10 bases, J shed 5 bases, and the junction held 13 bases outside the gene matches. Germline CDR1 and CDR2: LNHDA and SQIVND (reference sequence). CDR3 length: 14 residues. Here the CDR3 DNA reads TGTGCCACCTTACGGGGCAGGGGGACATATGGCTACACCTTC. Translated, it gives CATLRGRGTYGYTF.

The V call is TRBV5-1, the J call TRBJ1-2; no definite D call. Germline V gene lookup returns CDR1 SGHRS and CDR2 YFSETQ. Between the trimmed V and J ends, which lost 4 bases and 6 bases, there was a span of 16 bases. The CDR3 runs 14 residues. CDR3 DNA sequence: TGCGCCAGCAGCGGCGGAGGAGTCGGAGATGGCTACACCTTC. Its translation: CASSGGGVGDGYTF.

In the case of this clone: Other DNA sequences within the sample encode an identical CDR3. CDR3 loop: CASSLGVSYEQYF. In DNA form, the CDR3 reads TGTGCCAGCAGCTTAGGCGTTTCCTACGAGCAGTACTTC. The chain has TRBV7-2 and TRBJ2-7; no clear D. CDR3 length: 13 residues. CDR1 is SGHTA and CDR2 is FQGNSA in the germline V gene. Trimming removed 1 base from V and 1 base from J, with 5 bases in between.

The genes are TRBV5-5 and TRBJ1-3, with a weak D call TRBD1 (6 bases). The CDR3 contains 15 residues. V lost 2 bases to trimming and J lost 2 bases, with 11 bases between them. CDR1 is SGHKS and CDR2 is YYEKEE in the germline V gene (reference sequence). The DNA of the CDR3 is TGTGCCAGCAGCTTCTCAGGGACAACTGGAAACACCATATATTTT. As protein: CASSFSGTTGNTIYF.

The chain employs TRBV19 and TRBJ1-5, with a tentative D call TRBD1 (5 bases). Trimming cost V 2 bases and J 3 bases, with 11 bases left between them. Germline-derived CDR1 and CDR2 are LNHDA and SQIVND (reference sequence). The CDR3 has 15 amino acids. The CDR3 DNA reads as TGTGCCAGTAGTATAAGGGCCAGGGACAATCAGCCCCAGCATTTT. Residues: CASSIRARDNQPQHF.

The chain couples TRBV27 to TRBJ2-7; TRBD1 matches at 7 bases. V lost 8 bases and J lost 4; bases outside the gene matches: 17. The CDR3 loop spans 16 amino acids. Per germline, CDR1 MNHEY and CDR2 SMNVEV (reference sequence). Written as DNA, the CDR3 is TGTGCCAGCTCTCTCTCCTCGACAGGGAAAAATTACGAGCAGTACTTC. This encodes CASSLSSTGKNYEQYF.

This sequence joins TRBV9 and TRBJ2-7, with 8 nucleotides matching TRBD1. Germline V gene data show CDR1 as SGDLS and CDR2 as YYNGEE. The length of the CDR3 is 14 residues. With V trimmed by 4 bases and J by 0 bases, 3 bases remained unmatched. Written as DNA, the CDR3 is TGTGCCAGCAGCAGAGGACAGGGCTCCTACGAGCAGTACTTC. Translating gives CASSRGQGSYEQYF.

This clone appeared a few times. The chain combines TRBV5-1 with TRBJ2-5, with D hard to call. V gave up 2 bases and J gave up 0 bases, with 11 bases separating them. Germline lookup yields CDR1 SGHRS and CDR2 YFSETQ. The CDR3 totals 15 residues. The CDR3 bases are TGCGCCAGCAGCTTCAGCGCGACGAACCAAGAGACCCAGTACTTC. Amino acid sequence: CASSFSATNQETQYF.